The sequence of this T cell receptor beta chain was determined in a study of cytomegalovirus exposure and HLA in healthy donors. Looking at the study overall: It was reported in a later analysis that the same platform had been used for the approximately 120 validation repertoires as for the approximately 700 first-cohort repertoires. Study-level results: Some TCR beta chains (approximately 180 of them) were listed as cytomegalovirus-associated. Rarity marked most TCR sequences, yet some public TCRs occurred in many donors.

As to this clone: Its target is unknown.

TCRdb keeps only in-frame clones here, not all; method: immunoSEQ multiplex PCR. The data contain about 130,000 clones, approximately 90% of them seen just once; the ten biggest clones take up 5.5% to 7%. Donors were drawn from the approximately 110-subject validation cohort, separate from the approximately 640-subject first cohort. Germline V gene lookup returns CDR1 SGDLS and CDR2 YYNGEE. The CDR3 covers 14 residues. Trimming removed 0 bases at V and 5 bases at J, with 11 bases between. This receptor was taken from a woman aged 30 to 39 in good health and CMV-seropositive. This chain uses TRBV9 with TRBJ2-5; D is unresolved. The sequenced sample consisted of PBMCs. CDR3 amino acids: CASSVDLSSETQYF. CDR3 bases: TGTGCCAGCAGCGTAGATTTATCGTCGGAGACCCAGTACTTC.